This T cell receptor beta chain originates from a study of CD8+ T cells in alopecia areata. Study-wide points: Scalp clonality, along with expanded CD8+ clones among the top 100, was significantly decreased by tofacitinib.

This clone has more than one count but fewer than ten. What it binds is unknown. Regarding treatment: oral pan-JAK inhibitor, 5-10 mg twice daily. Extracted RNA was reverse transcribed into cDNA, the sequencing template. Clones were sequenced by immunoSEQ multiplex PCR, and TCRdb holds only the in-frame ones, with some missing. The table has some 240,000 clones, 50% to 60% seen once. The germline V gene encodes CDR1 SGDLS and CDR2 YYNGEE. Trimming pared 4 bases from V and 7 bases from J, leaving 14 bases between. This CDR3 contains 13 residues. This TCR was recovered from a human donor with alopecia areata. Sequenced material: CD4+ T cells sorted from blood, taken at week 4, from a patient treated with tofacitinib. The chain is built from TRBV9 and TRBJ1-1; weak D call: TRBD1 (5 bases). CDR3 amino acids: CASSFNRDGEAFF. CDR3 DNA: TGTGCCAGCAGCTTTAACCGGGACGGTGAAGCTTTCTTT.